This T cell receptor beta chain was captured by sequencing in a study of T cell responses to AZD1222 COVID-19 vaccine. Study-level information: Combined were second doses at about 4 or about 12 weeks.

General study points: Repertoires were sampled only after the peak T cell response. It was only 6 or 7 AZD1222 recipients who were seropositive at baseline. Among spike-specific TCRs, nearly half reportedly target unmutated variant regions.

On this clone itself: The antigen is undetermined.

The repertoire was sequenced with immunoSEQ multiplex PCR; TCRdb's copy has only in-frame clones and lacks some. The sample has 120,000 or so clones, 70% to 90% seen once. CDR1 is SGHTA, CDR2 FQGNSA, per germline. The CDR3 totals 12 residues. V was cut by 6 bases and J by 5 bases, with 10 bases left in between. The V gene is TRBV7-2, the J gene TRBJ2-5, with D perhaps TRBD1 (6 bases). The source was peripheral blood, collected on day 0 of AZD1222 vaccination. The origin of this receptor is an adult in good health. The CDR3: CASREQGETQYF. The CDR3 coding sequence is TGTGCCAGCAGAGAGCAGGGGGAGACCCAGTACTTC.